The clone carrying this TCR beta chain showed up just a few times. The beta constant-region primer was an equimolar mix of two oligonucleotides covering TRBC1 and TRBC2. In TCRdb, the UMI-ligation and nested PCR reads were re-called with MiXCR into one record per CDR3 protein. The profile shows 130,000 to 150,000 distinct CDR3 sequences, about 15% of them singletons. The sample belongs to a study of naive and memory T cell subsets. After CD4 positive bead selection, the CD4-negative fraction gave CD8 T cells. What was sequenced was naive CD4+ T cells from blood. The TCR originated in a human donor in good health.

CDR3 DNA sequence: TGTGCCAGCAGATCAGGGGGCGCTTTTTTCAATGAGCAGTTCTTC. Its translation: CASRSGGAFFNEQFF. The J gene is TRBJ2-1, the V gene TRBV6-2 or TRBV6-3; 8 nucleotides align to TRBD1. This CDR3 has 15 residues. The V gene's germline CDR1 is MNHEY and CDR2 SVGEGT. V shed 6 bases, J shed 6 bases, and the junction held 10 bases outside the gene matches.